This entry lists 16 T cell receptor beta chains sequenced from one sample in a study of cytomegalovirus exposure and HLA in healthy donors (dated by TCRdb to 2015 to 2018). Receptor amplification or capture employed the immunoSEQ multiplex PCR assay. For the multiplex PCR, a mixture combining 60 forward primers for TCR Vbeta segments and 13 reverse primers for TCR Jbeta segments was used. TCRdb carries this immuneACCESS record with in-frame sequences only. Its versions omit some clonotypes, under half of them owing to an unresolved V gene in the studies checked, with the rest unexplained. The sample table holds about 180,000 clones, of which approximately 78% were seen once. The ten largest make up about 12% of the sample. The source material was PBMCs. Receptors were obtained from a woman aged 50 to 60 in good health and CMV-seropositive.

The chain links TRBV6-1 to TRBJ1-2; maybe TRBD1 (5 bases). Germline loops: CDR1 MNHNS, CDR2 SASEGT. Trimming removed 7 bases at V and 4 bases at J, with 13 bases between. This CDR3 has 13 residues. This CDR3 is CASTNPGPYGYTF. The DNA for the CDR3 is TGTGCCAGCACAAATCCAGGGCCCTATGGCTACACCTTC.

V usage is TRBV12-5 and J usage is TRBJ1-2; D gene ambiguous. Germline CDR1 and CDR2: LGHNT and FRNRAP. The CDR3 is 15 residues long. V gave up 3 bases and J gave up 8 bases, with 19 bases separating them. Here the CDR3 reads CASGFSSGNPEGYTF. The CDR3 DNA sequence: TGTGCTAGTGGTTTTTCATCCGGGAACCCAGAGGGCTACACCTTC.

The rearrangement uses TRBV6-1 and TRBJ2-7, with 9 nucleotides matching TRBD1. Germline CDR1 is MNHNS and CDR2 is SASEGT. This CDR3 is 15 amino acids long. With V trimmed by 5 bases and J by 4 bases, 9 bases remained unmatched. CDR3 sequence: CASSPRDRDFYEQYF. The CDR3, as DNA: TGTGCCAGCAGTCCCCGGGACAGGGACTTTTACGAGCAGTACTTC.

The CDR3 region has the DNA TGTGCCAGCAGCCGGGGGGGAGATCTCTACGAGCAGTACTTC. This sequence encodes CASSRGGDLYEQYF. The chain has TRBV11-2 and TRBJ2-7; TRBD2 aligns across 8 bases. The germline V gene encodes CDR1 SGHAT and CDR2 FQNNGV. The ends lost 5 bases at V and 3 bases at J; junction bases unmatched: 6. The CDR3 is made up of 14 amino acids.

J is TRBJ1-1 and V is TRBV29-1, with D perhaps matching TRBD1 (6 bases). This CDR3 is built from 13 residues. Trimming took off 5 bases at V and 0 bases at J, with 10 bases between the two ends. Germline assignment: CDR1 SQVTM and CDR2 ANQGSEA. Here the CDR3 DNA reads TGCAGCGTTAGGGGGGGCTTGAACACTGAAGCTTTCTTT. This gives the protein CSVRGGLNTEAFF.

V gene TRBV15 combines with J gene TRBJ2-3; 9 nucleotides line up with TRBD2. This CDR3 contains 17 residues. J lost 5 bases, V lost 5 bases, and 14 bases had no gene match. From germline, CDR1 is LNHNV and CDR2 YYDKDF (reference sequence). Here the CDR3 reads CATSRTLSGGGIDTQYF. The DNA of the CDR3 is TGTGCCACCAGCCGAACCCTTAGCGGGGGAGGGATAGATACGCAGTATTTT.

This chain connects TRBV30 to TRBJ1-6; D is uncertain. There are 11 residues in the CDR3. Germline CDR1 reads GTSNPN; CDR2 reads SVGIG (reference sequence). With 0 bases removed from V and 10 bases from J, the gap between germline ends came to 4 bases. The CDR3 region has the DNA TGTGCCTGGAGTGTCCAATCACCCCTCCACTTT. This codes for CAWSVQSPLHF.

The chain has TRBV30 and TRBJ1-4, with D maybe TRBD1 (5 bases). CDR1 and CDR2 (germline): GTSNPN, SVGIG (reference sequence). The length of the CDR3 is 13 residues. V was trimmed by 1 base and J by 12 bases, leaving 15 bases between them. The CDR3 here is CAWSAQGLGELFF. DNA for the CDR3: TGTGCCTGGAGTGCCCAGGGACTGGGGGAACTGTTTTTT.

The chain carries TRBV7-2 and TRBJ2-1, with TRBD1 matching over 8 bases. The V segment lost 5 bases and the J segment 14 bases; nucleotides outside the gene matches: 14. The CDR3 is 14 residues long. Germline lookup yields CDR1 SGHTA and CDR2 FQGNSA. CDR3 sequence reads: CASSAFSGLQGEFF. DNA of the CDR3: TGTGCCAGCAGCGCGTTTTCGGGGTTACAGGGGGAGTTCTTC.

The chain is built from TRBV11-3 and TRBJ2-1, with a weak D call TRBD2 (5 bases). V was shortened by 5 bases and J by 7 bases, with 15 bases between the two germline ends. CDR1 and CDR2 (germline): SGHNT, YENEEA. The CDR3 spans 14 residues. The CDR3 region has the DNA TGTGCCAGCAGCAGCTGGGCGGGTGAGAATGAGCAGTTCTTC. It codes for CASSSWAGENEQFF. The full variable domain, with the rest looked up from reference TRBV11-3 and TRBJ2-1, is EAGVVQSPRYKIIEKKQPVAFWCNPISGHNTLYWYLQNLGQGPELLIRYENEEAVDDSQLPKDRFSAERLKGVDSTLKIQPAELGDSAVYLCASSSWAGENEQFFGPGTRLTVL.

The table lists this clone with a count of one. This rearrangement joins TRBV10-3 to TRBJ1-2; 7 positions match TRBD1. In germline, CDR1 is ENHRY, CDR2 SYGVKD. The CDR3 totals 17 residues. V trimming: 0 bases; J trimming: 2 bases; junction bases outside the gene matches: 9. CDR3 region: CAISESTGTEVNYGYTF. The DNA of the CDR3 is TGTGCCATCAGTGAGTCTACAGGGACAGAGGTAAACTATGGCTACACCTTC.

This chain uses TRBV18 with TRBJ2-3, with TRBD2 matching over 8 bases. Germline assignment: CDR1 KGHSH and CDR2 LQKENI. V was clipped by 7 bases and J by 5 bases; unmatched bases: 11. The CDR3 has 15 residues. The DNA for the CDR3 is TGTGCCAGCTTGTTGGCGGGGGGCCCCCAAGATACGCAGTATTTT. This sequence encodes CASLLAGGPQDTQYF.

The chain couples TRBV5-6 to TRBJ2-7; no clear D gene. V was trimmed by 1 base and J by 6 bases, leaving 8 bases between them. CDR1 is SGHDT, CDR2 YYEEEE, per germline. The CDR3 runs to 12 residues. The CDR3 nucleotides read TGTGCCAGCAGCTTGTGGCCGGGCGAGCAGTACTTC. Protein sequence: CASSLWPGEQYF.

The chain couples TRBV27 to TRBJ2-2; 9 bases align to TRBD1. The V gene end was trimmed by 10 bases and the J gene end by 5 bases; junction bases not matched to a gene: 11. This CDR3 has 15 amino acids. Germline V lookup: CDR1 MNHEY, CDR2 SMNVEV (reference sequence). This CDR3 is CATQSWTGATGELFF. The CDR3 bases are TGTGCCACCCAATCGTGGACAGGGGCTACCGGGGAGCTGTTTTTT.

The V gene is TRBV12-5, the J gene TRBJ1-2; 9 bases line up with TRBD1. The V segment lost 2 bases and the J segment 6 bases; nucleotides outside the gene matches: 1. The CDR3 is 13 amino acids. Germline CDR1 reads LGHNT; CDR2 reads FRNRAP. The CDR3 sequence: CASGLWTGDGYTF. Here the CDR3 DNA reads TGTGCTAGTGGTTTGTGGACAGGGGATGGCTACACCTTC.

This clone showed up just a few times. The chain recombines TRBV5-4 with TRBJ1-3, with 7 bases aligning to TRBD1. Germline CDR1 is SGHNT and CDR2 is YYREEE (reference sequence). This CDR3 is built from 18 residues. Germline trimming cut 0 bases from V and 0 bases from J; bases unmatched to any gene: 9. CDR3 region: CASSLGDSVLSSGNTIYF. The CDR3 coding sequence is TGTGCCAGCAGCTTGGGGGACAGTGTACTTAGCTCTGGAAACACCATATATTTT.